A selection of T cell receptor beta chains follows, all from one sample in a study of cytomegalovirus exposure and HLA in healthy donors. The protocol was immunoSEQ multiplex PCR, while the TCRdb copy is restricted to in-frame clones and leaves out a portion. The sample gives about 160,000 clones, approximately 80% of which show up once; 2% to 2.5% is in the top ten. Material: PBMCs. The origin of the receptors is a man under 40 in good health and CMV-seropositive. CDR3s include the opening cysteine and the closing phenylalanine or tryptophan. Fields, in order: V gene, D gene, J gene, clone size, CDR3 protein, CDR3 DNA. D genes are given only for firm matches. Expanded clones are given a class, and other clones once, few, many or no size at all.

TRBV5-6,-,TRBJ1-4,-,CASGGGEANEKLFF,TGTGCCAGCGGGGGAGGCGAGGCTAATGAAAAACTGTTTTTT
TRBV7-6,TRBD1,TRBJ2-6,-,CASSLRDSALLGANVLTF,TGTGCCAGCAGTCTCCGGGACAGTGCTCTGTTGGGGGCCAACGTCCTGACTTTC
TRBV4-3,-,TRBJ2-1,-,CASSQDIRGSHNEQFF,TGCGCCAGCAGCCAAGATATCCGGGGGTCCCACAATGAGCAGTTCTTC
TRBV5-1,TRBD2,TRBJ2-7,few,CASSLAGGIGSYEQYF,TGCGCCAGCAGCTTGGCCGGGGGGATCGGATCCTACGAGCAGTACTTC
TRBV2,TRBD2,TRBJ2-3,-,CASRLGTSVSTDTQYF,TGTGCCAGCAGACTAGGGACTAGCGTAAGCACAGATACGCAGTATTTT
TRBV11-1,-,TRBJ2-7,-,CASSLDSIVYEQYF,TGTGCCAGCAGCTTGGACAGTATTGTTTACGAGCAGTACTTC
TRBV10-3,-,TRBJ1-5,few,CASDQPQHF,TGTGCCTCCGATCAGCCCCAGCATTTT
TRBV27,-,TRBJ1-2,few,CAIPWGRSYTF,TGTGCCATCCCTTGGGGCCGGAGCTACACCTTC
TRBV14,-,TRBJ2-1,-,CASSALGAYNEQFF,TGTGCCAGCAGCGCTCTCGGGGCCTACAATGAGCAGTTCTTC
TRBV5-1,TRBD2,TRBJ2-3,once,CASSLASGGAGSTDTQYF,TGCGCCAGCAGCTTGGCCAGCGGGGGGGCCGGAAGCACAGATACGCAGTATTTT
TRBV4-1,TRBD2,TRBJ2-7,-,CASSSGLADPRLEQYF,TGCGCCAGCAGCTCCGGACTAGCGGATCCTCGGTTGGAGCAGTACTTC